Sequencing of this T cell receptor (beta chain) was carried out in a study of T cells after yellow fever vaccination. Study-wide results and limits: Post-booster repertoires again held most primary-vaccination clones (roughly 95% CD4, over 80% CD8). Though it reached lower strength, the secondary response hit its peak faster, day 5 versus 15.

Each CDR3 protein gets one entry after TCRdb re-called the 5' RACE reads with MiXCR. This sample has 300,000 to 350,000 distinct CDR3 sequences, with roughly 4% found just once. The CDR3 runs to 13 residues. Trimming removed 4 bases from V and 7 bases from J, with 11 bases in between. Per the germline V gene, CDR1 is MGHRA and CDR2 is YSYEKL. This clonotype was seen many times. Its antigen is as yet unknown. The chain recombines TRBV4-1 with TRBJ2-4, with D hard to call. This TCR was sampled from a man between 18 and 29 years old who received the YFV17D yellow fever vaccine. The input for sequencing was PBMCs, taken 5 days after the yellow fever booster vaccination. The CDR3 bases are TGCGCCAGCAGCCGGCTACCCCAGAACATTCAGTACTTC. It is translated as CASSRLPQNIQYF.